One sample yielded the 31 T cell receptor beta chains listed below, sequenced in a study of shared clonotypes between healthy human individuals. CD45RO negativity and positive selection for CCR7 defined naive CD8 cells, a population that excluded terminally differentiated effector memory CD45RA+ cells. Measured with immunoSEQ multiplex PCR; TCRdb has only the in-frame clones, and not every one. The sample consists of 750,000 to 1,000,000 clones, about 92% of them appearing once. Input material: naive CD8+ T cells sorted from blood. The receptors were gathered from a man younger than 45 in good health.

This chain joins TRBV7-6 and TRBJ2-2; D is ambiguous. Trimming left V 2 bases short and J 1 base short, with 8 bases between. This CDR3 region has 15 residues. Germline V gene lookup returns CDR1 SGHVS and CDR2 FNYEAQ. DNA for the CDR3: TGTGCCAGCAGCTTACCGGTCGGGAACACCGGGGAGCTGTTTTTT. Amino acid sequence: CASSLPVGNTGELFF.

The V and J genes are TRBV25-1 and TRBJ2-7; the D is unclear. Germline V gene lookup returns CDR1 MGHDK and CDR2 SYGVNS. The CDR3 has 14 amino acids. V shed 4 bases and J shed 3 bases, with 13 bases lying between them. The CDR3 nucleotides read TGTGCCAGCAGTGGGCAAGGATGGGGCTACGAGCAGTACTTC. It yields the protein CASSGQGWGYEQYF.

The chain uses TRBV11-2 and TRBJ2-2; D possibly corresponds to TRBD2 (5 bases). Germline lookup yields CDR1 SGHAT and CDR2 FQNNGV. Trimming took 2 bases from V and 4 from J, leaving 20 bases between them. There are 18 residues in the CDR3. CDR3 sequence reads: CASSLIPRASLGTGELFF. In DNA, the CDR3 is TGTGCCAGCAGCTTAATACCACGGGCTAGCCTGGGCACCGGGGAGCTGTTTTTT.

The chain uses TRBV29-1 and TRBJ2-2; TRBD2 matches 10 bases. The ends lost 6 bases at V and 2 bases at J; junction bases unmatched: 3. The CDR3 extends over 14 amino acids. Germline CDR1 is SQVTM and CDR2 is ANQGSEA. CDR3 nucleotides: TGCAGCGTCCAACTAGCGGGAAACACCGGGGAGCTGTTTTTT. Amino acids: CSVQLAGNTGELFF.

The rearrangement links TRBV11-2 to TRBJ2-3, with 13 bases matching TRBD2. This CDR3 region has 17 residues. CDR1 is SGHAT, CDR2 FQNNGV, per germline. Germline trimming cut 1 base from V and 1 base from J; bases unmatched to any gene: 2. The CDR3: CASSLGTSGSGTDTQYF. The DNA of the CDR3 is TGTGCCAGCAGCTTAGGGACTAGCGGGAGCGGCACAGATACGCAGTATTTT.

J is TRBJ1-2 and V is TRBV27; possibly TRBD1 for D (5 bases). The V end was cut by 3 bases, the J end by 3 bases, with 11 bases between. The germline V gene encodes CDR1 MNHEY and CDR2 SMNVEV (reference sequence). CDR3 length equals 14 residues. The DNA of the CDR3 is TGTGCCAGCAGTTTGTTAGGGGACTACTATGGCTACACCTTC. Translating gives CASSLLGDYYGYTF.

The CDR3 loop reads CASSVTLAASSYEQYF. In DNA form, the CDR3 reads TGTGCCAGCAGCGTTACTCTAGCGGCTAGCTCCTACGAGCAGTACTTC. The chain links TRBV5-5 to TRBJ2-7, with 7 bases identical to TRBD2. Trimming removed 4 bases from V and 0 bases from J; junction bases left unmatched: 10. The CDR3 has 16 amino acids. Germline lookup yields CDR1 SGHKS and CDR2 YYEKEE (reference sequence).

This clone was seen once. The CDR3 sequence is CASRNGLAGTYYNEQFF. CDR3 nucleotide sequence: TGTGCCAGCAGAAACGGACTAGCGGGTACCTATTACAATGAGCAGTTCTTC. The chain recombines TRBV7-2 with TRBJ2-1, with 11 bases fitting TRBD2. The V gene's germline CDR1 is SGHTA and CDR2 FQGNSA. The CDR3 runs 17 residues. After removal of 6 bases from V and 4 bases from J, the junction contained 11 bases not matched to a gene.

CDR3 sequence: CASSDPLSSYEQYF. CDR3 DNA sequence: TGTGCCAGCAGCGACCCTCTGAGCTCCTACGAGCAGTACTTC. The chain recombines TRBV11-2 with TRBJ2-7; D remains ambiguous. Germline assignment: CDR1 SGHAT and CDR2 FQNNGV. There are 14 residues in the CDR3. Trimming took off 5 bases at V and 0 bases at J, with 11 bases between the two ends.

The chain combines TRBV7-2 with TRBJ2-7; D gene uncertain. From germline, CDR1 is SGHTA and CDR2 FQGNSA. The CDR3 length is 14 residues. V was pared by 2 bases and J by 0 bases, with 8 bases between. In DNA form, the CDR3 reads TGTGCCAGCAGCTTACGTTTGAGCTCCTACGAGCAGTACTTC. As protein: CASSLRLSSYEQYF.

The V and J genes are TRBV4-1 and TRBJ1-1; D remains unclear. V gave up 5 bases and J gave up 1 base, with 8 bases separating them. The CDR3 contains 13 residues. The germline V gene encodes CDR1 MGHRA and CDR2 YSYEKL. The CDR3 DNA follows: TGCGCCAGCAGCATCGGGCCGAACACTGAAGCTTTCTTT. It specifies CASSIGPNTEAFF.

V usage is TRBV4-3 and J usage is TRBJ1-1; D unresolved. Germline V CDR1 and CDR2: LGHNA, YSLEER. The V gene lost 0 bases and the J gene lost 3 bases, with 8 bases spanning the gap. This CDR3 has 14 residues. CDR3 sequence reads: CASSQDYSDTEAFF. In DNA, the CDR3 is TGCGCCAGCAGCCAAGATTACAGCGACACTGAAGCTTTCTTT.

The chain couples TRBV4-3 to TRBJ1-2, with D perhaps TRBD1 (5 bases). The germline V gene has CDR1 LGHNA and CDR2 YSLEER. The CDR3 runs to 15 residues. Trimming took 0 bases from V and 5 from J, leaving 13 bases between them. The CDR3 region has the DNA TGCGCCAGCAGCCAAGATGTCGGGACCTATTATGGCTACACCTTC. Protein: CASSQDVGTYYGYTF.

V usage is TRBV11-1 and J usage is TRBJ2-7; 8 positions agree with TRBD1. Germline loops: CDR1 SGHAT, CDR2 FQDESV (reference sequence). Germline trimming cut 5 bases from V and 2 bases from J; bases unmatched to any gene: 8. The CDR3 sequence is 15 residues long. The CDR3 DNA sequence: TGTGCCAGCAGCGTCTCGCAGGGGGCGGCCTACGAGCAGTACTTC. It specifies CASSVSQGAAYEQYF.

This chain uses TRBV14 with TRBJ1-1, with 9 bases fitting TRBD1. The CDR3 totals 15 residues. The J segment lost 5 bases and the V segment lost 3 bases, leaving 7 bases of the junction unmatched. Germline V CDR1 and CDR2: SGHDN, FVKESK. The CDR3, as DNA: TGTGCCAGCAGCCATCCAACAGGGGGCTGGACTGAAGCTTTCTTT. Translating gives CASSHPTGGWTEAFF.

The CDR3, as DNA: TGTGCCAGCAGTTTCGGGACACAAATATACACCGGGGAGCTGTTTTTT. Its protein is CASSFGTQIYTGELFF. This chain links TRBV28 with TRBJ2-2; D is possibly TRBD1 (6 bases). The CDR3 length is 16 residues. Germline values: CDR1 MDHEN, CDR2 SYDVKM. The ends were cut back, 3 bases at V and 3 bases at J, with 14 bases in the middle. Full variable domain (outside the CDR3, taken from reference TRBV28 and TRBJ2-2): DVKVTQSSRYLVKRTGEKVFLECVQDMDHENMFWYRQDPGLGLRLIYFSYDVKMKEKGDIPEGYSVSREKKERFSLILESASTNQTSMYLCASSFGTQIYTGELFFGEGSRLTVL.

The J gene is TRBJ2-1, the V gene TRBV9; 15 bases align to TRBD2. The CDR3 runs 21 residues. Looked up from germline, CDR1 is SGDLS and CDR2 is YYNGEE. Losses at the gene ends were 2 bases for V and 0 bases for J; bases not matched to a gene: 12. The CDR3 protein is CASSVPGLAGGPSNSYNEQFF. CDR3 nucleotides: TGTGCCAGCAGCGTCCCAGGACTAGCGGGAGGGCCCTCTAACTCCTACAATGAGCAGTTCTTC.

V and J are TRBV5-4 and TRBJ1-1; the match to TRBD1 covers 9 bases. Germline CDR1 reads SGHNT; CDR2 reads YYREEE (reference sequence). The CDR3 loop spans 14 amino acids. The V and J ends lost 0 bases and 6 bases, in that order; junction bases with no gene match: 3. CDR3 DNA: TGTGCCAGCAGCTTGGAAGGGACAGGGCCTGAAGCTTTCTTT. Its protein product is CASSLEGTGPEAFF.

The chain carries TRBV6-5 and TRBJ2-1; tentatively, D is TRBD2 (6 bases). V dropped 5 bases and J dropped 0 bases, with 11 bases sitting between them. Germline CDR1 reads MNHEY; CDR2 reads SVGAGI. The CDR3 covers 15 residues. CDR3 in DNA: TGTGCCAGCAGTCCTGACGGGGGCTCCTACAATGAGCAGTTCTTC. Its translation is CASSPDGGSYNEQFF.

The V gene is TRBV10-3, the J gene TRBJ2-1; TRBD2 matches 9 bases. Germline V gene sequence: CDR1 ENHRY, CDR2 SYGVKD. CDR3 length: 14 residues. V was pared by 3 bases and J by 8 bases, with 5 bases of the junction left unmatched. The CDR3 DNA reads TGTGCCATCAGTGACGGCGGGAGGGACCATGAGCAGTTCTTC. Translating it yields CAISDGGRDHEQFF.

This chain links TRBV9 with TRBJ1-2, with 8 bases aligning to TRBD1. The V gene's germline CDR1 is SGDLS and CDR2 YYNGEE. The CDR3 extends over 17 amino acids. The ends lost 0 bases at V and 4 bases at J; junction bases unmatched: 11. The CDR3 loop reads CASSVAVSGGAGYGYTF. As DNA, the CDR3 is TGTGCCAGCAGCGTAGCCGTCTCAGGGGGCGCCGGCTATGGCTACACCTTC.

The V and J genes are TRBV6-7 and TRBJ2-3; D gene ambiguous. TRBV6-7 counts as an open reading frame of uncertain function. The CDR3 runs to 16 residues. Trimming cost V 1 base and J 2 bases, with 13 bases left between them. The CDR3 protein is CASSYLWGGDTDTQYF. The CDR3 region has the DNA TGTGCCAGCAGTTACTTATGGGGTGGGGACACAGATACGCAGTATTTT.

V is TRBV5-6 and J is TRBJ1-2; TRBD1 aligns across 10 bases. The CDR3 has 14 amino acids. Germline V gene lookup returns CDR1 SGHDT and CDR2 YYEEEE. The junction had 5 bases not matched to a gene; V was cut back by 5 bases and J by 4 bases. The DNA for the CDR3 is TGTGCCAGCAGTTCCGGGACAGGGGCCTATGGCTACACCTTC. Translated: CASSSGTGAYGYTF.

The V and J genes are TRBV10-3 and TRBJ2-5; 16 nucleotides agree with TRBD2. Germline V gene sequence: CDR1 ENHRY, CDR2 SYGVKD. V shed 3 bases and J 3 bases; nucleotides not matched to a gene: 7. CDR3 length: 18 residues. The CDR3 sequence is CAISEGGLAGGQEETQYF. The CDR3 nucleotides are TGTGCCATCAGTGAAGGGGGACTAGCGGGAGGGCAAGAAGAGACCCAGTACTTC.

This clone has only one observation. The rearrangement joins TRBV27 to TRBJ2-5; 9 positions match TRBD2. The junction had 11 bases not matched to a gene; V was cut back by 7 bases and J by 5 bases. This CDR3 region has 15 residues. Germline CDR1 and CDR2: MNHEY and SMNVEV (reference sequence). CDR3 sequence: CASMRGAGGLETQYF. The DNA for the CDR3 is TGTGCCAGCATGCGGGGTGCGGGAGGGCTGGAGACCCAGTACTTC.

V is TRBV1 and J is TRBJ2-7; the table's D call, TRBD2, was not checked against the DNA. TRBV1 has pseudogene status. This CDR3 region has 15 residues. DNA of the CDR3: TGCACCAGCAGCCAAGCATGCAGGGACTGGCGGGAGCAGTACTTC. It codes for CTSSQACRDWREQYF.

The DNA for the CDR3 is TGTGCCAGTAGTACCAACGGACAGTACTTCTATGGCTACACCTTC. Translated, it gives CASSTNGQYFYGYTF. V is TRBV19 and J is TRBJ1-2; the D gene is possibly TRBD1 (6 bases). V was trimmed by 4 bases and J by 4 bases, leaving 16 bases between them. The CDR3 totals 15 residues. CDR1 and CDR2 from the germline V gene are LNHDA and SQIVND (reference sequence).

The chain uses TRBV19 and TRBJ2-7, with 12 nucleotides matching TRBD2. V lost 1 base to trimming and J lost 6 bases; unmatched junction nucleotides: 4. Germline V lookup: CDR1 LNHDA, CDR2 SQIVND (reference sequence). This CDR3 has 15 residues. DNA of the CDR3: TGTGCCAGTAGTATAGGACTAGCGGGAGTCTCCGAGCAGTACTTC. It translates to CASSIGLAGVSEQYF.

The chain links TRBV7-9 to TRBJ2-7; the D gene is possibly TRBD2 (6 bases). The CDR3 spans 14 residues. Germline loops: CDR1 SEHNR, CDR2 FQNEAQ (reference sequence). Trimming took off 3 bases at V and 7 bases at J, with 16 bases between the two ends. DNA for the CDR3: TGTGCCAGCAGCTTCAGGGACTCGATCTTTGAGCAGTACTTC. It encodes CASSFRDSIFEQYF. The full variable domain, with the rest looked up from reference TRBV7-9 and TRBJ2-7, is DTGVSQNPRHKITKRGQNVTFRCDPISEHNRLYWYRQTLGQGPEFLTYFQNEAQLEKSRLLSDRFSAERPKGSFSTLEIQRTEQGDSAMYLCASSFRDSIFEQYFGPGTRLTVT.

The chain combines TRBV27 with TRBJ2-5; 9 positions match TRBD2. The germline V gene has CDR1 MNHEY and CDR2 SMNVEV (reference sequence). Trimming cost V 2 bases and J 2 bases; bases outside gene matches: 12. There are 18 residues in the CDR3. CDR3 in amino acids: CASSLRAGGGLSQETQYF. The CDR3 DNA reads TGTGCCAGCAGTTTAAGGGCGGGAGGGGGCTTGTCACAAGAGACCCAGTACTTC.

Only one count was recorded for this clone. This chain connects TRBV28 to TRBJ2-7; possibly TRBD1 or TRBD2 for D (5 bases each). The CDR3 has 15 amino acids. In germline, CDR1 is MDHEN, CDR2 SYDVKM. V was clipped by 6 bases and J by 2 bases, with 17 bases between them. The CDR3 here is CASRPGTFSPYEQYF. In nucleotides, the CDR3 is TGTGCCAGCAGACCGGGGACCTTTAGTCCCTACGAGCAGTACTTC.